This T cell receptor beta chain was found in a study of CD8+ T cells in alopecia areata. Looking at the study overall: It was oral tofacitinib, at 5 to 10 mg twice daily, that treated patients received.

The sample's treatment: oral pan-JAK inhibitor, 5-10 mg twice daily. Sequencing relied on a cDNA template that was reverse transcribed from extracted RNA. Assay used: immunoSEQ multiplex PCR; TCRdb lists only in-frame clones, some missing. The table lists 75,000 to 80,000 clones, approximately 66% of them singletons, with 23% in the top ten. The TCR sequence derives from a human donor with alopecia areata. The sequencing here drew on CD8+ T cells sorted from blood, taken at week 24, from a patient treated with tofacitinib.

The CDR3 region has the DNA TGCGCCAGCAGCCAAGATCGAAGGGGGGAGGCCGGGGAGCTGTTTTTT. It encodes CASSQDRRGEAGELFF. This chain connects TRBV4-3 to TRBJ2-2; TRBD1 or TRBD2 may be the D gene (6 bases each). There are 16 residues in the CDR3. With 0 bases removed from V and 6 bases from J, the gap between germline ends came to 14 bases. Germline assignment: CDR1 LGHNA and CDR2 YSLEER.